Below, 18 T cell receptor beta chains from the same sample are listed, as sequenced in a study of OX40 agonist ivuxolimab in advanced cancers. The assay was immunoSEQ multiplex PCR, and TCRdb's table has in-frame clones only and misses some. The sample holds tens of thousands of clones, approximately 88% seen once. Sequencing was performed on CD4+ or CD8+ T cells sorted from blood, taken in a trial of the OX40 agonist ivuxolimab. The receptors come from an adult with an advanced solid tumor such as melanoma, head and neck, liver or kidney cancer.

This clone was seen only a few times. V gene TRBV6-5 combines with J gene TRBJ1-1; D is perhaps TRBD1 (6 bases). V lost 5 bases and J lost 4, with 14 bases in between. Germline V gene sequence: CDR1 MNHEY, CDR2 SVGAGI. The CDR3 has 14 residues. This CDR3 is CASSEEGVLTEAFF. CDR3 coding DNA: TGTGCCAGCAGTGAAGAGGGGGTCCTCACTGAAGCTTTCTTT.

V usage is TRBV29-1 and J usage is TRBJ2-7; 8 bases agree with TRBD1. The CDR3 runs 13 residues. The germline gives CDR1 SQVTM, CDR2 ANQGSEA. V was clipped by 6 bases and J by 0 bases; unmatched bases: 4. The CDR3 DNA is TGCAGCGTCGTCGGGACAGGCTCCTACGAGCAGTACTTC. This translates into CSVVGTGSYEQYF.

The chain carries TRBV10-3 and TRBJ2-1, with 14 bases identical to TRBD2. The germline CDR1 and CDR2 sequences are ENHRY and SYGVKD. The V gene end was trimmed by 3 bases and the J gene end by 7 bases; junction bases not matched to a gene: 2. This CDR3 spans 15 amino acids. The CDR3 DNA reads TGTGCCATCAGTGAATGGACTAGCGGGAGGAATGAGCAGTTCTTC. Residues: CAISEWTSGRNEQFF.

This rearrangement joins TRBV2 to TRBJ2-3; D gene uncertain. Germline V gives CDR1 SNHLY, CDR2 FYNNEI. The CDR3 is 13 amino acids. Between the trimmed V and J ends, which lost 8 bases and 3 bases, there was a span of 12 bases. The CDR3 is CASPPRQTDTQYF. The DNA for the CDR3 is TGTGCCAGCCCCCCCAGGCAAACAGATACGCAGTATTTT.

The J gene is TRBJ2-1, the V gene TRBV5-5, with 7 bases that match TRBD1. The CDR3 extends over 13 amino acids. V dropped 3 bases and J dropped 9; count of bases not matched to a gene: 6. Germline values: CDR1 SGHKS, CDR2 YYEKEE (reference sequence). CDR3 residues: CASSYDRESEQFF. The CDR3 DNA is TGTGCCAGCAGCTACGACAGGGAAAGTGAGCAGTTCTTC.

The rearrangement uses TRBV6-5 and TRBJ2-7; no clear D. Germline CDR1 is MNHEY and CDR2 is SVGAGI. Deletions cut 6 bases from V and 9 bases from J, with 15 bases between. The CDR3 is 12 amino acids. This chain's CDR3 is CASRDTKLWQYF. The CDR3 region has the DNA TGTGCCAGCAGGGATACCAAACTTTGGCAGTACTTC.

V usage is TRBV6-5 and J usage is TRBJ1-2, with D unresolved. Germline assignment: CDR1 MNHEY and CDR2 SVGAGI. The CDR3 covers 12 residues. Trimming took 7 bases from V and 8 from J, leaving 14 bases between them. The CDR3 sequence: CASIGKGGGYTF. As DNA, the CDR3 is TGTGCCAGCATAGGGAAAGGTGGAGGCTACACCTTC.

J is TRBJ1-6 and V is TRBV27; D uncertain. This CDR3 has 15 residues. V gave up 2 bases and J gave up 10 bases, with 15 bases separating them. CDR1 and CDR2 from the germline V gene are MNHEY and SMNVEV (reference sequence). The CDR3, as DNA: TGTGCCAGCAGTTTAACGAGAGTGGGATCCTCACCCCTCCACTTT. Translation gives CASSLTRVGSSPLHF.

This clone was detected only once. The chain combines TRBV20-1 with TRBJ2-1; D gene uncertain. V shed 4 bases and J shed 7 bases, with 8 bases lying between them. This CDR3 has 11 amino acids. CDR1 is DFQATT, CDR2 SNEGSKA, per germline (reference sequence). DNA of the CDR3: TGCAGTGCTACCCCGCGGAATGAGCAGTTCTTC. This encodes CSATPRNEQFF.

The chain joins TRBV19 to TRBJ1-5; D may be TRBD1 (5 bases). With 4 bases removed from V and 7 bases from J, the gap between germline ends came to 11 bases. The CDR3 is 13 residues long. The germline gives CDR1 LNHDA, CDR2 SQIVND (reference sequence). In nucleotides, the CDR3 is TGTGCCAGTAGTAGCCAGGGCTGGCAGCCCCAGCATTTT. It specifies CASSSQGWQPQHF.

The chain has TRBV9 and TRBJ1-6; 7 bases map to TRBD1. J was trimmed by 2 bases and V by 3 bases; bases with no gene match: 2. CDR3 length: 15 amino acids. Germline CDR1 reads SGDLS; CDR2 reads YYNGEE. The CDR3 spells CASSATGTYNSPLHF. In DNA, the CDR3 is TGTGCCAGCAGCGCGACAGGGACCTATAATTCACCCCTCCACTTT.

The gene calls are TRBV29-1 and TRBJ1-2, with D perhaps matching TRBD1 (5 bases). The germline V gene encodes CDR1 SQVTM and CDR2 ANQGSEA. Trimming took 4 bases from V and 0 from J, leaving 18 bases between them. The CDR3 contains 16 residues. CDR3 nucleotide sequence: TGCAGCGTTGGACGACCGGGGCCGATAGCTAACTATGGCTACACCTTC. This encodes CSVGRPGPIANYGYTF.

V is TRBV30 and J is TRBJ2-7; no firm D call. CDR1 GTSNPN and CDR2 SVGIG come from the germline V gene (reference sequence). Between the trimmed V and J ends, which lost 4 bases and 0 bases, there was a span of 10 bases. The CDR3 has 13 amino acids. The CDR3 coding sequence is TGTGCCTGGAAGCAGGTCCCCTCCTACGAGCAGTACTTC. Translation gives CAWKQVPSYEQYF.

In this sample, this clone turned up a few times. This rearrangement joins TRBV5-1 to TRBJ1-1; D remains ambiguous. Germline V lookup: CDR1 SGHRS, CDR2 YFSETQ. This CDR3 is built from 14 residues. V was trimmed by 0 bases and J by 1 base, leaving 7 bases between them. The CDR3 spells CASSLVAGNTEAFF. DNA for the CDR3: TGCGCCAGCAGCTTGGTGGCGGGGAACACTGAAGCTTTCTTT. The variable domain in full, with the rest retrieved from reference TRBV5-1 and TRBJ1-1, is KAGVTQTPRYLIKTRGQQVTLSCSPISGHRSVSWYQQTPGQGLQFLFEYFSETQRNKGNFPGRFSGRQFSNSRSEMNVSTLELGDSALYLCASSLVAGNTEAFFGQGTRLTVV.

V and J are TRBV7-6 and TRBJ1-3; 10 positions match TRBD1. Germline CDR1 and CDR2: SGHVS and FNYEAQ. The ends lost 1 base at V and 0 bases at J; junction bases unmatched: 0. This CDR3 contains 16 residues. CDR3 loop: CASSLGTGGSGNTIYF. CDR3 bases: TGTGCCAGCAGCTTAGGGACAGGGGGCTCTGGAAACACCATATATTTT. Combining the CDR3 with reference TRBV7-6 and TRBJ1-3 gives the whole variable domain GAGVSQSPRYKVTKRGQDVALRCDPISGHVSLYWYRQALGQGPEFLTYFNYEAQQDKSGLPNDRFSAERPEGSISTLTIQRTEQRDSAMYRCASSLGTGGSGNTIYFGEGSWLTVV.

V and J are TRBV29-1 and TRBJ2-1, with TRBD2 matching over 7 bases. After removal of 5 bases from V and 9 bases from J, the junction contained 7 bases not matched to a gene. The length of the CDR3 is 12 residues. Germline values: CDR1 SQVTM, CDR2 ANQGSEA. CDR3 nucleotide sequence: TGCAGCGTTAGGCGGGAGCGCCCTGAGCAGTTCTTC. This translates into CSVRRERPEQFF.

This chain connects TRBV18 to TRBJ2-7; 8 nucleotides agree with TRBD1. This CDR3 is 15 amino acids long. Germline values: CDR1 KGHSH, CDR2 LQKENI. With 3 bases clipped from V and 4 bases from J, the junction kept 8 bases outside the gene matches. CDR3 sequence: CASSPPGQAPYEQYF. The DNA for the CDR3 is TGTGCCAGCTCACCCCCGGGACAGGCTCCGTACGAGCAGTACTTC.

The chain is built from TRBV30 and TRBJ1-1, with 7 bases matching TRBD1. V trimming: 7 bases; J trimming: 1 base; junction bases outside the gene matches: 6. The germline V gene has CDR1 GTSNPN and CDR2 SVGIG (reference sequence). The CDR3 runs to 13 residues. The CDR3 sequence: CAYSQGRNTEAFF. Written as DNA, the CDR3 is TGTGCCTATTCACAGGGGCGGAACACTGAAGCTTTCTTT.